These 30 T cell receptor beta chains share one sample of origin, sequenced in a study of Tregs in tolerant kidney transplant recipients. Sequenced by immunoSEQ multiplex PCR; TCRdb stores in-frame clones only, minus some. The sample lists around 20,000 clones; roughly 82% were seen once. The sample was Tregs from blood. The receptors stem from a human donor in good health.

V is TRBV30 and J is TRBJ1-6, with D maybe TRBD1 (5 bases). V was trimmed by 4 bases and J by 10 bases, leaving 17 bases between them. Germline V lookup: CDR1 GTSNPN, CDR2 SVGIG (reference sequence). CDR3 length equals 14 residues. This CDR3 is CAWTRGRVESPLHF. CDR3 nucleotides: TGTGCCTGGACGCGGGGCAGGGTGGAGTCACCCCTCCACTTT.

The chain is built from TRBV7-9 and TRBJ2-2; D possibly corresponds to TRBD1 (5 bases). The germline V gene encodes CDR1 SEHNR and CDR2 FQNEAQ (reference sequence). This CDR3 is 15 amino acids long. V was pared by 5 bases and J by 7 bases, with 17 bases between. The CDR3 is CASSPRTHLRGELFF. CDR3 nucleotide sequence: TGTGCCAGCAGCCCGCGGACACACCTTCGCGGGGAGCTGTTTTTT.

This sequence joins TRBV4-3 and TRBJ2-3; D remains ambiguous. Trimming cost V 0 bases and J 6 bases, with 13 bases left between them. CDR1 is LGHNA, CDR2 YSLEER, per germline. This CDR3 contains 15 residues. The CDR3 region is CASSQDLPPGDTQYF. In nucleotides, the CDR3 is TGCGCCAGCAGCCAAGACCTTCCCCCCGGGGATACGCAGTATTTT.

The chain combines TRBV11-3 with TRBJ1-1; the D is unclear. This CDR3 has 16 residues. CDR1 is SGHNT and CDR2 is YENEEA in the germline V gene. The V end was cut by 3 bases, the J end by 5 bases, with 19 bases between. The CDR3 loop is CASSLRTQRDWTEAFF. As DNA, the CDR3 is TGTGCCAGCAGCTTGAGGACCCAACGAGATTGGACTGAAGCTTTCTTT.

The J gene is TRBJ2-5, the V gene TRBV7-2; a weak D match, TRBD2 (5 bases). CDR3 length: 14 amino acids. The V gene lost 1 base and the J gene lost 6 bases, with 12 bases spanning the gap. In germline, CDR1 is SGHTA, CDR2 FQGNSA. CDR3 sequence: CASSLEIREKTQYF. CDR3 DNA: TGTGCCAGCAGCTTAGAGATCCGGGAAAAGACCCAGTACTTC.

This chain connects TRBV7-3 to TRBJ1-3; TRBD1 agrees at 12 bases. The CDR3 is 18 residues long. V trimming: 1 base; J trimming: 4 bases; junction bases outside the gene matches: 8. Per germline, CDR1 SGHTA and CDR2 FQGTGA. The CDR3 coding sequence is TGTGCCAGCAGCTTAAGCCCGGGACAGGGGGCATACGGAAACACCATATATTTT. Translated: CASSLSPGQGAYGNTIYF.

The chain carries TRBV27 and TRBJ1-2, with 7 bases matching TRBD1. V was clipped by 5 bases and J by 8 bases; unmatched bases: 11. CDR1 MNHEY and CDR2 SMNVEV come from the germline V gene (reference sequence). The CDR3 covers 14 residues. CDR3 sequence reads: CASSPGQATGGYTF. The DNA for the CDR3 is TGTGCCAGCAGTCCCGGACAGGCTACGGGAGGCTACACCTTC.

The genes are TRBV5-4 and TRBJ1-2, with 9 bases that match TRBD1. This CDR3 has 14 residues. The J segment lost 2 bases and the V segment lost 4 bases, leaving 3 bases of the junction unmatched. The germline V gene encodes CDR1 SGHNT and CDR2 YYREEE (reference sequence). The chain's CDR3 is CASSPDRGNYGYTF. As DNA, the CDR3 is TGTGCCAGCAGCCCGGACAGGGGCAACTATGGCTACACCTTC.

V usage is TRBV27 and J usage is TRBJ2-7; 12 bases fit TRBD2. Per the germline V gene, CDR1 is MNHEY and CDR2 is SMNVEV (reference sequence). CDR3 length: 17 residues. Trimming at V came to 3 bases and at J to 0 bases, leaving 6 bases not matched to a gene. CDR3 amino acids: CASSFYRTSGASYEQYF. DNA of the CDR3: TGTGCCAGCAGTTTCTATCGGACTAGCGGGGCCTCCTACGAGCAGTACTTC.

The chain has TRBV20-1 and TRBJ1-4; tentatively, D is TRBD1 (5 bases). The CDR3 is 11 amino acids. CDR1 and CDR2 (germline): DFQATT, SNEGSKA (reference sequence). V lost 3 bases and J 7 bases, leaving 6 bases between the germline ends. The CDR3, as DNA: TGCAGTGCTAGGGGGGGTGAAAAACTGTTTTTT. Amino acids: CSARGGEKLFF.

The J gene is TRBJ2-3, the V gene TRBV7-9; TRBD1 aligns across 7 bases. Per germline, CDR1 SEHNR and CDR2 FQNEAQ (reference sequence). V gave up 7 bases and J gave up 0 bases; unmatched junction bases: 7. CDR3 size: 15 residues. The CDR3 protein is CASTDRDPSTDTQYF. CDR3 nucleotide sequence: TGTGCCAGCACCGACAGGGACCCTAGCACAGATACGCAGTATTTT.

The CDR3: CASALAGEQYF. CDR3 coding DNA: TGTGCCAGCGCCCTAGCCGGGGAGCAGTACTTC. The chain links TRBV6-6 to TRBJ2-7; D perhaps matches TRBD2 (5 bases). CDR1 MNHNY and CDR2 SVGAGI come from the germline V gene (reference sequence). V lost 8 bases, J lost 7 bases, and 12 bases lay in between. The CDR3 is 11 amino acids.

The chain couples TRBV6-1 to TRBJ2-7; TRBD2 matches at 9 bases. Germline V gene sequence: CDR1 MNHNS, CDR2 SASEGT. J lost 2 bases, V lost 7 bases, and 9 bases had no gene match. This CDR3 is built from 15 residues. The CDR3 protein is CASKFIAGAPYEQYF. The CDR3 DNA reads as TGTGCCAGCAAGTTCATAGCGGGGGCCCCCTACGAGCAGTACTTC.

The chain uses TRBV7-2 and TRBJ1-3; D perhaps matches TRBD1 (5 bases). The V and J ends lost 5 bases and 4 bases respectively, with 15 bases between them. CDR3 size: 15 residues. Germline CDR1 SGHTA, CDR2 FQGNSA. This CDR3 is CASSRSWGLGNTIYF. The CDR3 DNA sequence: TGTGCCAGCAGCCGGAGTTGGGGACTAGGAAACACCATATATTTT.

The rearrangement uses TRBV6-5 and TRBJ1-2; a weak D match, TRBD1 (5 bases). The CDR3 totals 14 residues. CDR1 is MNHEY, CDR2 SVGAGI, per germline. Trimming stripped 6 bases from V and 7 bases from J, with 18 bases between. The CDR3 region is CASRPDNLSGGYTF. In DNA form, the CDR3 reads TGTGCCAGCAGACCGGACAACCTCTCGGGTGGCTACACCTTC.

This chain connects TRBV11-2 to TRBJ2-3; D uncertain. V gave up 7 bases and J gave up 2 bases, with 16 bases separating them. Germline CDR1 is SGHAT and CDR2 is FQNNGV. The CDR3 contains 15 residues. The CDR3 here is CASTDQLGHTDTQYF. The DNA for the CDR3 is TGTGCCAGCACCGACCAGCTAGGTCACACAGATACGCAGTATTTT. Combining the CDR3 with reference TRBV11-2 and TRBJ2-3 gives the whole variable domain EAGVAQSPRYKIIEKRQSVAFWCNPISGHATLYWYQQILGQGPKLLIQFQNNGVVDDSQLPKDRFSAERLKGVDSTLKIQPAKLEDSAVYLCASTDQLGHTDTQYFGPGTRLTVL.

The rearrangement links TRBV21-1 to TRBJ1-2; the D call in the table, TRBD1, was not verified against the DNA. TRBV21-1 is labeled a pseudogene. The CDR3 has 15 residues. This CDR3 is CASSDDEDRDDRYTF. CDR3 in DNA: TGTGCCAGCAGCGATGACGAGGACAGGGATGATCGCTACACCTTC.

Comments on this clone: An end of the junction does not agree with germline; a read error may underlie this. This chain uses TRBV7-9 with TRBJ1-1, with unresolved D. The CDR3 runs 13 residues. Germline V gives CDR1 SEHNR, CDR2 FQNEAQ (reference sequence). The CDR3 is CASSFLGNSEAFF. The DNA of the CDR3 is TGTGCCAGCAGCTTTCTAGGGAACTCTGAAGCTTTCTTT.

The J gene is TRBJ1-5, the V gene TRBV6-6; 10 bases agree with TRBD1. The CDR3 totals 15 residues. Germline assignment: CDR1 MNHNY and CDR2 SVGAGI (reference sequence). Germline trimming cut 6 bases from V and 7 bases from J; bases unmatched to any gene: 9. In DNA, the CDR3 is TGTGCCAGCAGACCTCAAGGACAGGGGGAACAGCCCCAGCATTTT. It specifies CASRPQGQGEQPQHF.

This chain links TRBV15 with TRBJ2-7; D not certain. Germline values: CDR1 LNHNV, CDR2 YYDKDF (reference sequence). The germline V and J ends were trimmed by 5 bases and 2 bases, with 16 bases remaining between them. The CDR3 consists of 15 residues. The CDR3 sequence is CATSRQSLRTYEQYF. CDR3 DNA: TGTGCCACCAGCCGACAATCGCTCAGGACCTACGAGCAGTACTTC.

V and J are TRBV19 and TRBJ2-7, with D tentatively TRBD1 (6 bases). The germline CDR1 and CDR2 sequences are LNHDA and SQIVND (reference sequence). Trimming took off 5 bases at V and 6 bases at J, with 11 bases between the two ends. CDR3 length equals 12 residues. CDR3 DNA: TGTGCCAGTAGTCCCCTAGGGGGCGAGCAGTACTTC. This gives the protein CASSPLGGEQYF.

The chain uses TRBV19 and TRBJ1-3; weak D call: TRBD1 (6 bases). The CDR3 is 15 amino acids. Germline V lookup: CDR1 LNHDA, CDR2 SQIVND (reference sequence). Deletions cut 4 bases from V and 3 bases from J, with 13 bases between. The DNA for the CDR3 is TGTGCCAGTAGTAACAGGGCGAGGGATGGAAACACCATATATTTT. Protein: CASSNRARDGNTIYF.

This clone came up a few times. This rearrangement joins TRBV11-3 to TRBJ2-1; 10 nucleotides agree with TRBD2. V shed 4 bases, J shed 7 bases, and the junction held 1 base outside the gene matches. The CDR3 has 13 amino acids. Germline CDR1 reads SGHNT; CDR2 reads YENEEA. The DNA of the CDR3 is TGTGCCAGCAGCTCTAGCGGGAGTAATGAGCAGTTCTTC. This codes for CASSSSGSNEQFF. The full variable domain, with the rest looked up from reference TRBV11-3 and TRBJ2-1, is EAGVVQSPRYKIIEKKQPVAFWCNPISGHNTLYWYLQNLGQGPELLIRYENEEAVDDSQLPKDRFSAERLKGVDSTLKIQPAELGDSAVYLCASSSSGSNEQFFGPGTRLTVL.

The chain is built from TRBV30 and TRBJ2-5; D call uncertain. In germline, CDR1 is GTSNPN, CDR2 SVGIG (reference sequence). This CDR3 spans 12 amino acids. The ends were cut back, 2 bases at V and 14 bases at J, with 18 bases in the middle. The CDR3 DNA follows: TGTGCCTGGAGTCCTCCCGGGCGAATCCCCTACTTC. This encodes CAWSPPGRIPYF.

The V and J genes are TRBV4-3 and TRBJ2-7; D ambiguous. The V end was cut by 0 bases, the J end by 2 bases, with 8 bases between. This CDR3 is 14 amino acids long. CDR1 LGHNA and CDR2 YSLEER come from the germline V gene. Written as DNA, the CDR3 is TGCGCCAGCAGCCAAGAGCCCTACACCTACGAGCAGTACTTC. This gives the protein CASSQEPYTYEQYF.

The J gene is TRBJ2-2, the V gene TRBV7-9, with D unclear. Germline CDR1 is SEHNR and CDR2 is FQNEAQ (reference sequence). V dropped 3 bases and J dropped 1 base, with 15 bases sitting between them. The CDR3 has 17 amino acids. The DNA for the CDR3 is TGTGCCAGCAGCTTTCGGCGTAGCAAATTGAACACCGGGGAGCTGTTTTTT. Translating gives CASSFRRSKLNTGELFF.

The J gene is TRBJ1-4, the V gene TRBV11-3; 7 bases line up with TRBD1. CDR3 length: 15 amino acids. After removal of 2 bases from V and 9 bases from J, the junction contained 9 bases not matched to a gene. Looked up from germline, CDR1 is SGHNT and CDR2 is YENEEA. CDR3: CASSLRRGPSQKLFF. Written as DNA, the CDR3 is TGTGCCAGCAGCTTACGAAGGGGGCCCTCGCAAAAACTGTTTTTT.

The CDR3 sequence is CASSDGTGGANGYTF. CDR3 nucleotides: TGTGCCAGCAGTGACGGCACAGGGGGCGCAAATGGCTACACCTTC. The chain recombines TRBV6-4 with TRBJ1-2, with 9 bases lining up with TRBD1. Germline CDR1 is MRHNA and CDR2 is SNTAGT. The CDR3 loop spans 15 amino acids. V trimming: 2 bases; J trimming: 6 bases; junction bases outside the gene matches: 7.

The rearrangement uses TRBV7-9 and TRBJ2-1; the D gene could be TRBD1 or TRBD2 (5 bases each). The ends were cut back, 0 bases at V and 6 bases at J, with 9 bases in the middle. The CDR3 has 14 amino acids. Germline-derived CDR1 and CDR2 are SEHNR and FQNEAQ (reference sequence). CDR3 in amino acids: CASSLAGRGNEQFF. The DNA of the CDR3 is TGTGCCAGCAGCTTAGCGGGACGAGGCAATGAGCAGTTCTTC.

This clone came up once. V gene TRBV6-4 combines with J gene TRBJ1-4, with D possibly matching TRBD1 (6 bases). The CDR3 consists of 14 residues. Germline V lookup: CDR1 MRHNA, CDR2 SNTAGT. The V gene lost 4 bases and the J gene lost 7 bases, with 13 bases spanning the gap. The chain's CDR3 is CASSVEDSFEKLFF. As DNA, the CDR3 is TGTGCCAGCAGTGTTGAGGACAGCTTTGAAAAACTGTTTTTT.